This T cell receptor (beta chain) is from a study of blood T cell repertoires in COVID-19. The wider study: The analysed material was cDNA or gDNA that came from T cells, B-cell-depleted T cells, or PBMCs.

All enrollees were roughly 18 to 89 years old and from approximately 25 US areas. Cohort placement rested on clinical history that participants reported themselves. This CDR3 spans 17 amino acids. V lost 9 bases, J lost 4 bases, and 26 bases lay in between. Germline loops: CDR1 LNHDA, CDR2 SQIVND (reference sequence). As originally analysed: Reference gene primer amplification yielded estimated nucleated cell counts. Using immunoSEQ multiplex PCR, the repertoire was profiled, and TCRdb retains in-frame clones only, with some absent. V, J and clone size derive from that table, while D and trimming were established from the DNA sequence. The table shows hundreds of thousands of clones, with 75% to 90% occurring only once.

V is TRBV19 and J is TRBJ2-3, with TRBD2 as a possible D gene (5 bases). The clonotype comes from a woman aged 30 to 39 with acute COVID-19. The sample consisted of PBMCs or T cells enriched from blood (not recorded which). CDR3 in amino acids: CASTRVSDGSFPDTQYF. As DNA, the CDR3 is TGTGCCAGCACTAGGGTATCTGATGGGTCTTTTCCAGATACGCAGTATTTT.